This TCR beta chain was obtained from a study of blood T cells in healthy people across ages. Sample-barcoded 5' priming and a J-beta primer mix drove a second PCR of roughly 7 to 11 cycles. Each cDNA molecule was tagged by a template-switch adaptor with 12 random nucleotides. TCRdb analysed the 5' RACE reads with MiXCR anew, one entry per CDR3 protein. The profile shows hundreds of thousands of distinct CDR3 sequences, about 28% of them singletons. Study-level points and caveats: Observed TCR beta diversity per million T cells went down as age went up. This fall followed a roughly linear course with age.

This clonotype has ten or more counts. Its antigen is not known. CDR1 and CDR2 (germline): SGHVS, FQNEAQ. V lost 1 base and J lost 5, with 11 bases in between. CDR3 length equals 14 residues. The sequence was collected from a woman of 80 years or more in good health. The V call is TRBV7-8, the J call TRBJ1-2; possible D gene TRBD1, 5 bases. The specimen sequenced was blood. The CDR3 spells CASSLEGGTYGYTF. CDR3 sequence (DNA): TGTGCCAGCAGCTTAGAAGGAGGGACTTATGGCTACACCTTC.